One sample yielded the 19 T cell receptor beta chains listed below, sequenced in a study of shared T cell receptors in the human thymus. Libraries were prepared by immunoSEQ multiplex PCR; TCRdb keeps only in-frame clonotypes and omits some of them. This sample carries around 730,000 clones, 70% to 90% of them seen once, and the ten largest clones take more than 0.01%. These data also formed part of another study, on human thymus T cells.

Source material: thymocytes. The source of these receptors is a girl younger than two with a congenital heart defect.

V gene TRBV6-1 combines with J gene TRBJ1-6; tentative D call: TRBD1 (6 bases). This CDR3 region has 18 residues. CDR1 MNHNS and CDR2 SASEGT come from the germline V gene. With 0 bases removed from V and 6 bases from J, the gap between germline ends came to 18 bases. The DNA of the CDR3 is TGTGCCAGCAGTGAAGCGGAAAATAAGGGGGAGATTAATTCACCCCTCCACTTT. Amino acid sequence: CASSEAENKGEINSPLHF.

The chain combines TRBV29-1 with TRBJ1-2; D may be TRBD1 (5 bases). The CDR3 runs 14 residues. Looked up from germline, CDR1 is SQVTM and CDR2 is ANQGSEA. Trimming shortened V by 2 bases and J by 3 bases, and 13 bases separated the two germline ends. The CDR3 DNA is TGCAGCGTTGAATACAGGACAACTGACTATGGCTACACCTTC. It is translated as CSVEYRTTDYGYTF.

The chain joins TRBV5-1 to TRBJ1-4; D gene uncertain. Germline V gene data show CDR1 as SGHRS and CDR2 as YFSETQ. V lost 4 bases and J 7 bases, leaving 8 bases between the germline ends. The CDR3 runs 12 residues. In nucleotides, the CDR3 is TGCGCCAGCAGCCCCCGGGGTGAAAAACTGTTTTTT. Translation gives CASSPRGEKLFF.

As to this clone: Other DNA sequences in the sample encode the same CDR3. This chain joins TRBV20-1 and TRBJ2-1; D unresolved. Trimming pared 3 bases from V and 4 bases from J, leaving 4 bases between. Germline V gene data show CDR1 as DFQATT and CDR2 as SNEGSKA (reference sequence). The CDR3 has 11 amino acids. The CDR3 spells CSASPYNEQFF. CDR3 DNA sequence: TGCAGTGCTAGCCCGTACAATGAGCAGTTCTTC.

J is TRBJ1-5 and V is TRBV2, with TRBD1 matching over 10 bases. The V segment lost 5 bases and the J segment 1 base; nucleotides outside the gene matches: 5. The CDR3 spans 16 residues. Germline CDR1 reads SNHLY; CDR2 reads FYNNEI. The CDR3 is CASSPGTGDSNQPQHF. In DNA, the CDR3 is TGTGCCAGCAGTCCGGGGACAGGGGACAGCAATCAGCCCCAGCATTTT.

The chain recombines TRBV5-1 with TRBJ2-7, with a tentative D call TRBD1 (6 bases). V was pared by 0 bases and J by 3 bases, with 19 bases between. The length of the CDR3 is 17 residues. Germline-derived CDR1 and CDR2 are SGHRS and YFSETQ. CDR3 loop: CASSLGSKRTDNYEQYF. For the CDR3, the DNA is TGCGCCAGCAGCTTGGGGTCAAAACGGACAGACAACTACGAGCAGTACTTC.

J is TRBJ2-1 and V is TRBV4-1; 7 nucleotides agree with TRBD1. CDR3 size: 11 residues. The germline CDR1 and CDR2 sequences are MGHRA and YSYEKL. V gave up 5 bases and J gave up 10 bases; unmatched junction bases: 2. The CDR3 here is CASSTDREQFF. The CDR3 DNA reads TGCGCCAGCAGCACGGACAGGGAGCAGTTCTTC.

Details on this clone: An end of the junction differs from the germline gene, which may be a read error. The chain carries TRBV2 and TRBJ1-2; the D gene is possibly TRBD1 (6 bases). The CDR3 loop spans 9 amino acids. Germline CDR1 and CDR2: SNHLY and FYNNEI. The CDR3 sequence: CARDSRPAF. The CDR3 DNA sequence: TGTGCCAGGGACAGCCGGCCCGCCTTC.

This chain uses TRBV6-5 with TRBJ1-1; D call uncertain. The germline gives CDR1 MNHEY, CDR2 SVGAGI. Trimming pared 7 bases from V and 0 bases from J, leaving 12 bases between. There are 14 residues in the CDR3. The CDR3 coding sequence is TGTGCCAGCAATGGCGGGGTGATGAACACTGAAGCTTTCTTT. It specifies CASNGGVMNTEAFF.

The chain joins TRBV7-4 to TRBJ1-2, with 8 bases aligning to TRBD1. Germline trimming cut 1 base from V and 4 bases from J; bases unmatched to any gene: 14. Germline CDR1 is SGHVT and CDR2 is SQSDAQ. This CDR3 contains 18 residues. DNA for the CDR3: TGTGCCAGCAGCTTAGGGGGACAGGTTACAATGCCTTTCTATGGCTACACCTTC. This sequence encodes CASSLGGQVTMPFYGYTF.

The chain combines TRBV6-5 with TRBJ1-2, with 7 bases that match TRBD1. Germline V CDR1 and CDR2: MNHEY, SVGAGI. With 3 bases clipped from V and 7 bases from J, the junction kept 5 bases outside the gene matches. There are 13 residues in the CDR3. The CDR3 DNA reads TGTGCCAGCAGTTATGACAGGGAGGTTGGCTACACCTTC. As protein: CASSYDREVGYTF.

V and J are TRBV20-1 and TRBJ2-7; no definite D call. The germline V gene encodes CDR1 DFQATT and CDR2 SNEGSKA (reference sequence). There are 10 residues in the CDR3. V lost 3 bases and J 7 bases, leaving 7 bases between the germline ends. This CDR3 reads CSASGAEQYF. DNA for the CDR3: TGCAGTGCTAGCGGAGCAGAGCAGTACTTC.

The chain combines TRBV6-1 with TRBJ1-3, with TRBD1 as a possible D gene (5 bases). This CDR3 is built from 15 residues. V shed 7 bases and J shed 1 base, with 14 bases lying between them. Looked up from germline, CDR1 is MNHNS and CDR2 is SASEGT. CDR3: CASNIIGGSGNTIYF. In nucleotides, the CDR3 is TGTGCCAGCAATATTATTGGGGGGTCTGGAAACACCATATATTTT.

The V and J genes are TRBV7-2 and TRBJ1-6; the match to TRBD1 covers 7 bases. The J segment lost 7 bases and the V segment lost 4 bases, leaving 7 bases of the junction unmatched. This CDR3 is 15 amino acids long. Germline-derived CDR1 and CDR2 are SGHTA and FQGNSA. DNA for the CDR3: TGTGCCAGCAGCTCCTACAGGGGAGGCAATTCACCCCTCCACTTT. Translating gives CASSSYRGGNSPLHF. Full variable domain (outside the CDR3, taken from reference TRBV7-2 and TRBJ1-6): GAGVSQSPSNKVTEKGKDVELRCDPISGHTALYWYRQSLGQGLEFLIYFQGNSAPDKSGLPSDRFSAERTGGSVSTLTIQRTQQEDSAVYLCASSSYRGGNSPLHFGNGTRLTVT.

The chain carries TRBV2 and TRBJ1-2; no clear D gene. The CDR3 extends over 13 amino acids. Trimming removed 1 base from V and 6 bases from J, with 9 bases in between. Per germline, CDR1 SNHLY and CDR2 FYNNEI. CDR3 sequence (DNA): TGTGCCAGCAGTGAAGTAGCGGGCCATGGCTACACCTTC. Protein: CASSEVAGHGYTF.

The chain combines TRBV28 with TRBJ1-4; 12 bases align to TRBD1. The ends lost 6 bases at V and 7 bases at J; junction bases unmatched: 21. The germline gives CDR1 MDHEN, CDR2 SYDVKM. The CDR3 covers 20 residues. CDR3: CASRFSRDRGRPGAGEKLFF. CDR3 DNA: TGTGCCAGCAGATTCAGCCGGGACAGGGGGCGTCCCGGGGCGGGTGAAAAACTGTTTTTT.

The rearrangement joins TRBV5-1 to TRBJ1-2, with 9 bases fitting TRBD1. The germline CDR1 and CDR2 sequences are SGHRS and YFSETQ. The CDR3 length is 17 residues. After removal of 3 bases from V and 8 bases from J, the junction contained 17 bases not matched to a gene. The CDR3 DNA reads as TGCGCCAGCAGCTCCATCCCGGGACAGGGAAGATCCTACGGCTACACCTTC. Amino acids: CASSSIPGQGRSYGYTF.

The chain combines TRBV27 with TRBJ1-1; TRBD1 aligns across 11 bases. Looked up from germline, CDR1 is MNHEY and CDR2 is SMNVEV (reference sequence). Trimming at V came to 8 bases and at J to 10 bases, leaving 9 bases not matched to a gene. This CDR3 comprises 13 residues. DNA of the CDR3: TGTGCCAGCTATCATAGGGACAGGGGGGCAGCTTTCTTT. Amino acid sequence: CASYHRDRGAAFF.

V and J are TRBV5-1 and TRBJ2-5, with D possibly TRBD1 on 5 matching bases. Germline CDR1 reads SGHRS; CDR2 reads YFSETQ. V was clipped by 7 bases and J by 0 bases, with 19 bases between them. The CDR3 runs to 16 residues. In nucleotides, the CDR3 is TGCGCCAGCGACCGAACTCCAGACAGAGACCAAGAGACCCAGTACTTC. Its protein product is CASDRTPDRDQETQYF.